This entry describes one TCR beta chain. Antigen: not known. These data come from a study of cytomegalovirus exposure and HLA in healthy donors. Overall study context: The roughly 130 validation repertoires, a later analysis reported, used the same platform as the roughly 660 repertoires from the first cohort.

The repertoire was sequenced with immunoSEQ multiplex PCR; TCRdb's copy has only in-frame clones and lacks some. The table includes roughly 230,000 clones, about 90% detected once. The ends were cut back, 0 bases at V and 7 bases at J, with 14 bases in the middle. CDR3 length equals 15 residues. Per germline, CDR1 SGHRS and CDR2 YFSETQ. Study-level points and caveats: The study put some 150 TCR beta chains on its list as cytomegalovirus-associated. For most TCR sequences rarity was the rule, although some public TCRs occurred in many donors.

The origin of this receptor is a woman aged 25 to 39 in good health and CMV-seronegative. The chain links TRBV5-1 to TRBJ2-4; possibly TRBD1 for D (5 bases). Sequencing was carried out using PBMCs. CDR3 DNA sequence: TGCGCCAGCAGCTTGGCCAGTGGGTCAGGGAACATTCAGTACTTC. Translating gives CASSLASGSGNIQYF. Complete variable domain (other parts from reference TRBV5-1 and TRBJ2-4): KAGVTQTPRYLIKTRGQQVTLSCSPISGHRSVSWYQQTPGQGLQFLFEYFSETQRNKGNFPGRFSGRQFSNSRSEMNVSTLELGDSALYLCASSLASGSGNIQYFGAGTRLSVL.